The 9 T cell receptor beta chains below were found in one sample sequenced in a study of T cell responses to AZD1222 COVID-19 vaccine (dated by TCRdb to about 2021). Receptor libraries were prepared by the immunoSEQ multiplex PCR assay. TCRdb holds this immuneACCESS table with in-frame rearrangements only. Some clones are missing; in checked studies, unresolved V genes explain under half, and the rest has no known cause. The sample data list 150,000 or so clones, and roughly 92% of these were observed just once. Jointly, the top ten make up over 4% of the sample. The time point label on this specimen signifies: baseline before first vaccination. The sample was peripheral blood, taken on day 0 of AZD1222 vaccination. The origin of the receptors is an adult in good health.

The chain is built from TRBV3-1 (or the pseudogene TRBV3-2) and TRBJ1-5; D remains ambiguous. V shed 0 bases and J shed 6 bases, with 6 bases lying between them. The CDR3 covers 13 residues. CDR1 is LGHDT and CDR2 is YNNKEL in the germline V gene (reference sequence). Here the CDR3 reads CASSQDLSQPQHF. The DNA for the CDR3 is TGTGCCAGCAGCCAAGATCTGAGTCAGCCCCAGCATTTT.

There are a few counts of this clone. The genes are TRBV27 and TRBJ1-4; D may be TRBD1 (5 bases). V lost 5 bases, J lost 0 bases, and 13 bases lay in between. CDR3 length equals 16 residues. Germline CDR1 and CDR2: MNHEY and SMNVEV (reference sequence). The CDR3 is CASSPDRASTNEKLFF. CDR3 DNA sequence: TGTGCCAGCAGTCCAGACAGAGCCTCAACTAATGAAAAACTGTTTTTT.

The chain is built from TRBV11-2 and TRBJ2-2, with a weak D call TRBD2 (6 bases). V was trimmed by 5 bases and J by 1 base, leaving 8 bases between them. Per the germline V gene, CDR1 is SGHAT and CDR2 is FQNNGV. The CDR3 extends over 14 amino acids. In nucleotides, the CDR3 is TGTGCCAGCAGCGTTAGCGGGAACACCGGGGAGCTGTTTTTT. Encoded protein: CASSVSGNTGELFF.

This clone is a singleton in its sample. This chain connects TRBV5-1 to TRBJ2-7; 7 nucleotides agree with TRBD1. Germline CDR1 is SGHRS and CDR2 is YFSETQ. Trimming took 4 bases from V and 6 from J; bases not matched to a gene: 7. The CDR3 is made up of 13 amino acids. CDR3 amino acids: CASSQTGQAEQYF. The CDR3 DNA is TGCGCCAGCAGCCAAACTGGACAGGCCGAGCAGTACTTC.

V usage is TRBV18 and J usage is TRBJ1-2; D gene ambiguous. The CDR3 has 14 residues. CDR1 KGHSH and CDR2 LQKENI come from the germline V gene. Trimming took 1 base from V and 6 from J, leaving 12 bases between them. The CDR3 DNA follows: TGTGCCAGCTCACCACTGGAGGGTCCTAATGGCTACACCTTC. It translates to CASSPLEGPNGYTF. The full variable domain, completed using reference TRBV18 and TRBJ1-2, is NAGVMQNPRHLVRRRGQEARLRCSPMKGHSHVYWYRQLPEEGLKFMVYLQKENIIDESGMPKERFSAEFPKEGPSILRIQQVVRGDSAAYFCASSPLEGPNGYTFGSGTRLTVV.

This chain connects TRBV9 to TRBJ2-7; TRBD2 matches 12 bases. In germline, CDR1 is SGDLS, CDR2 YYNGEE. The CDR3 spans 17 residues. The trim removed 4 bases at V and 5 bases at J, leaving 13 bases unmatched. The CDR3 DNA is TGTGCCAGCAGCCCCCGACTAGCGGGAGAGGTAGAGAACGAGCAGTACTTC. Its protein product is CASSPRLAGEVENEQYF.

The V gene is TRBV11-2, the J gene TRBJ2-3; D is undetermined. Germline CDR1 SGHAT, CDR2 FQNNGV. The length of the CDR3 is 13 residues. V dropped 6 bases and J dropped 4 bases, with 11 bases sitting between them. The CDR3 sequence: CASSYRAADTQYF. CDR3 DNA: TGTGCCAGCAGTTATAGAGCAGCAGATACGCAGTATTTT.

The rearrangement links TRBV20-1 to TRBJ2-1; TRBD1 might be the D (5 bases). V lost 5 bases and J lost 9, with 11 bases in between. The CDR3 extends over 11 amino acids. CDR1 and CDR2 from the germline V gene are DFQATT and SNEGSKA (reference sequence). The CDR3 bases are TGCAGTGCTTCTTTTGGGGCTGAGCAGTTCTTC. Protein product: CSASFGAEQFF.

This chain connects TRBV28 to TRBJ1-2; D possibly corresponds to TRBD1 (6 bases). The length of the CDR3 is 14 residues. V lost 3 bases, J lost 4 bases, and 12 bases lay in between. The V gene's germline CDR1 is MDHEN and CDR2 SYDVKM. The CDR3 nucleotides read TGTGCCAGCAGTTTTGGGGGGCTGATCTATGGCTACACCTTC. This sequence encodes CASSFGGLIYGYTF.